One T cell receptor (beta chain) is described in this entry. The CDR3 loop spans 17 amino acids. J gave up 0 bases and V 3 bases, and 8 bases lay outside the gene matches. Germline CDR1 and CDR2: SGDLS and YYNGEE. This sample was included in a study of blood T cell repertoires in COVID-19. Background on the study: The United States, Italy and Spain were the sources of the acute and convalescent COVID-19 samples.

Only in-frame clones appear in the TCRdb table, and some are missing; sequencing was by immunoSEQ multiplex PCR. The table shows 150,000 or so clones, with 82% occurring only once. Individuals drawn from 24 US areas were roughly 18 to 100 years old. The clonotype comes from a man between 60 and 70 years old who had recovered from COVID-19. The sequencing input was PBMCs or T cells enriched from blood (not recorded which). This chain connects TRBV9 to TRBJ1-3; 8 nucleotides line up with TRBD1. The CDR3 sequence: CASSASPGQDSGNTIYF. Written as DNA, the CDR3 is TGTGCCAGCAGCGCATCACCGGGACAGGACTCTGGAAACACCATATATTTT.